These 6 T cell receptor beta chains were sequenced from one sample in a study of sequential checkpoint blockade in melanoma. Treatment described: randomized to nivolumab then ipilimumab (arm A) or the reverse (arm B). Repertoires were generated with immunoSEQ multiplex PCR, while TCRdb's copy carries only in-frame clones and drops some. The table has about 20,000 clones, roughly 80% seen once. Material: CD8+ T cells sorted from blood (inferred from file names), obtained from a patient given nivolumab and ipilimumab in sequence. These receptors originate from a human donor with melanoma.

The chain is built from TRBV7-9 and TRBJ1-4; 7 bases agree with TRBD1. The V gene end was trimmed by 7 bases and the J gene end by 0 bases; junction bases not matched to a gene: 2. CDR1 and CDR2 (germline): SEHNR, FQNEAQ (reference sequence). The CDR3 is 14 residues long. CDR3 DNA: TGTGCCAGCATAGGGACAGCAACTAATGAAAAACTGTTTTTT. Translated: CASIGTATNEKLFF.

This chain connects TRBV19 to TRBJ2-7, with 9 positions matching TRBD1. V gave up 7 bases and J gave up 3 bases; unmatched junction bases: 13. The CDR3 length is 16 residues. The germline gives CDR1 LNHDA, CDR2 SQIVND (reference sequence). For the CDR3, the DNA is TGTGCCAGTACCGAAACAACCGGGACAGGGTTCTACGAGCAGTACTTC. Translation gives CASTETTGTGFYEQYF.

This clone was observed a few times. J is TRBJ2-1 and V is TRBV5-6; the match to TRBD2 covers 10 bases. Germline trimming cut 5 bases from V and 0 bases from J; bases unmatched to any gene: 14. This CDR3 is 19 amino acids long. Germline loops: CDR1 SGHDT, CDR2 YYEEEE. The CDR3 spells CASSQDPSGGQSSYNEQFF. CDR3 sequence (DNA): TGTGCCAGCAGTCAAGACCCTAGCGGGGGCCAGAGCTCCTACAATGAGCAGTTCTTC.

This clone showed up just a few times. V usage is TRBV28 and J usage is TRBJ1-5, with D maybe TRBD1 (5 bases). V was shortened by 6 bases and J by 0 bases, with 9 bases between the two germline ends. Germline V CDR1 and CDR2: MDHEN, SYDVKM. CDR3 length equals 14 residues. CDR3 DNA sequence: TGTGCCAGCAGGGAGACAGTTAGCAATCAGCCCCAGCATTTT. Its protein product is CASRETVSNQPQHF. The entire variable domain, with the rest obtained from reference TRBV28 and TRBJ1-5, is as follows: DVKVTQSSRYLVKRTGEKVFLECVQDMDHENMFWYRQDPGLGLRLIYFSYDVKMKEKGDIPEGYSVSREKKERFSLILESASTNQTSMYLCASRETVSNQPQHFGDGTRLSIL.

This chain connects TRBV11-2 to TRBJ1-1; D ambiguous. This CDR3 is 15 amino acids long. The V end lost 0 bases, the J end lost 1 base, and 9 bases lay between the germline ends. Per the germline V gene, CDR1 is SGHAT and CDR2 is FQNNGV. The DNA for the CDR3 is TGTGCCAGCAGCTTAGATCCGGGGTCGAACACTGAAGCTTTCTTT. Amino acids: CASSLDPGSNTEAFF.

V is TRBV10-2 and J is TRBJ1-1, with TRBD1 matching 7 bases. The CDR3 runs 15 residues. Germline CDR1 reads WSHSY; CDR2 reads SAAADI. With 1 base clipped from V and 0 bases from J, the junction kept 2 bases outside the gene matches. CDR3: CASSEYQGVNTEAFF. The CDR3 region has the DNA TGCGCCAGCAGTGAGTATCAGGGGGTGAACACTGAAGCTTTCTTT.